Following are 3 T cell receptor beta chains from one sample sequenced in a study of identical twins. TCRdb reprocessed the 5' RACE reads with MiXCR, giving one entry per CDR3 protein. The sample shows a few hundred thousand distinct CDR3 sequences, over 11% of them seen only once. Separately, the same data were catalogued under a study of yellow fever vaccine responses in identical twins.

Input material: CD4+ T cells sorted from blood. The receptors were gathered from a woman aged 18-30 years in good health.

The chain carries TRBV3-1 and TRBJ2-1; 7 bases are shared with TRBD1. V shed 0 bases and J 2 bases; nucleotides not matched to a gene: 7. This CDR3 contains 17 residues. Germline CDR1 LGHDT, CDR2 YNNKEL (reference sequence). This chain's CDR3 is CASSQDPQGGPYNEQFF. CDR3 nucleotides: TGTGCCAGCAGCCAAGACCCCCAAGGGGGCCCCTACAATGAGCAGTTCTTC.

Here the CDR3 reads CASSSPRQGGYEQYF. CDR3 DNA sequence: TGTGCCAGCAGTTCACCGCGACAGGGGGGTTACGAGCAGTACTTC. The V call is TRBV6-5, the J call TRBJ2-7; 9 bases fit TRBD1. V was clipped by 4 bases and J by 4 bases; unmatched bases: 8. The CDR3 loop spans 15 amino acids. CDR1 MNHEY and CDR2 SVGAGI come from the germline V gene.

This clonotype has a handful of counts. This chain connects TRBV20-1 to TRBJ2-7; 9 bases map to TRBD2. Germline lookup yields CDR1 DFQATT and CDR2 SNEGSKA (reference sequence). With V trimmed by 2 bases and J by 3 bases, 8 bases remained unmatched. The CDR3 extends over 15 amino acids. The CDR3 is CSARPRTSDDYEQYF. The CDR3 nucleotides read TGCAGTGCTAGACCAAGGACTAGCGACGACTACGAGCAGTACTTC.